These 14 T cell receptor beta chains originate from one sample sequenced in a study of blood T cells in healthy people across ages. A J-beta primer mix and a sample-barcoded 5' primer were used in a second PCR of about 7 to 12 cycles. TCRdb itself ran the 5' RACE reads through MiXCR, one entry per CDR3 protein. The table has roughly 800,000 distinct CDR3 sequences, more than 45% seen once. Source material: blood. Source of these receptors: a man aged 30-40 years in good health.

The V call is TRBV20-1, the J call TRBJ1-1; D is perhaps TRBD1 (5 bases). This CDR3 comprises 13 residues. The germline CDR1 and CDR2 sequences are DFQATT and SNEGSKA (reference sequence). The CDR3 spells CSADKGPNTEAFF. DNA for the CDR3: TGCAGCGCTGATAAGGGACCGAACACTGAAGCTTTCTTT.

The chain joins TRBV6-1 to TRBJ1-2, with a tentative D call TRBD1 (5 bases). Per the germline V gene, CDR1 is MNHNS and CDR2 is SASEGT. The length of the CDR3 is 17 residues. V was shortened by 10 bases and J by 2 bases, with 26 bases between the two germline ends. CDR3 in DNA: TGTGCCACCAAAGGGCTAACGGGACTACCCCGGAACTATGGCTACACCTTC. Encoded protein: CATKGLTGLPRNYGYTF.

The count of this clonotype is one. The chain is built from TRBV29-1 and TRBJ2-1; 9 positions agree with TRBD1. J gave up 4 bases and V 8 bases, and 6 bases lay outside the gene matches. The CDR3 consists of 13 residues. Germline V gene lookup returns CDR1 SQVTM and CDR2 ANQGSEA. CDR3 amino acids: CSIRGQGYNEQFF. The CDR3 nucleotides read TGCAGCATACGGGGACAGGGATACAATGAGCAGTTCTTC.

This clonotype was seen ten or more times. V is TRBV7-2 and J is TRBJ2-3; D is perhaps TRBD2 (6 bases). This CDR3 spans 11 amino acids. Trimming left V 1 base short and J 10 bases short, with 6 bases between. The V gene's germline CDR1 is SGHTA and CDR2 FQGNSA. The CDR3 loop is CASSLGRAQYF. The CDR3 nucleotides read TGTGCCAGCAGCTTAGGGAGGGCGCAGTATTTT.

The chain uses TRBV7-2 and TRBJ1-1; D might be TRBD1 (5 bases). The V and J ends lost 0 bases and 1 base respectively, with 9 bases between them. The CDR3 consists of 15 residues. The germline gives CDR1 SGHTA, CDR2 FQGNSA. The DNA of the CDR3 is TGTGCCAGCAGCTTAGCGTCGGGGCAGAACACTGAAGCTTTCTTT. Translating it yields CASSLASGQNTEAFF. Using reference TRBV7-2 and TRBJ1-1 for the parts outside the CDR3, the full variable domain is GAGVSQSPSNKVTEKGKDVELRCDPISGHTALYWYRQSLGQGLEFLIYFQGNSAPDKSGLPSDRFSAERTGGSVSTLTIQRTQQEDSAVYLCASSLASGQNTEAFFGQGTRLTVV.

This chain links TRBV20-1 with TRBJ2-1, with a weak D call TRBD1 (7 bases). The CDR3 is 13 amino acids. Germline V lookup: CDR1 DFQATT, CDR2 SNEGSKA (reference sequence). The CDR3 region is CSTRGALQYEQFF. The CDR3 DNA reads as TGCAGCACCAGGGGGGCACTACAATATGAGCAGTTCTTC.

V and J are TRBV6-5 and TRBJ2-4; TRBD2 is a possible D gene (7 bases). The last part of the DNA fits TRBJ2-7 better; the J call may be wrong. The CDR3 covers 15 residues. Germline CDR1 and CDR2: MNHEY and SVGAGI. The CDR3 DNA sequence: TGTGCCACCCGAAGGGGGTGGGAGGGCGCCTACGAGCAGTACTTC. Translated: CATRRGWEGAYEQYF.

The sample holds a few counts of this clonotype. CDR3 sequence reads: CASSPRGVHEQFF. The CDR3 DNA follows: TGTGCCAGCTCCCCAAGGGGGGTCCATGAGCAGTTCTTC. V gene TRBV28 combines with J gene TRBJ2-1; D may correspond to TRBD1 or TRBD2 (6 bases each). Germline V lookup: CDR1 MDHEN, CDR2 SYDVKM. CDR3 length: 13 residues. Trimming cost V 8 bases and J 8 bases, with 16 bases left between them. The full variable domain, with the rest looked up from reference TRBV28 and TRBJ2-1, is DVKVTQSSRYLVKRTGEKVFLECVQDMDHENMFWYRQDPGLGLRLIYFSYDVKMKEKGDIPEGYSVSREKKERFSLILESASTNQTSMYLCASSPRGVHEQFFGPGTRLTVL.

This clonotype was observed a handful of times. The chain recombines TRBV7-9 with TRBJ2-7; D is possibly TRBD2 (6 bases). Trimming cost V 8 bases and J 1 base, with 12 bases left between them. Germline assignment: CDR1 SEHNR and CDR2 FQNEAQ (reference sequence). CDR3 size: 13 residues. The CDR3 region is CASRPGLSYEQYF. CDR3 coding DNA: TGTGCCAGCCGCCCGGGACTGTCCTACGAGCAGTACTTC.

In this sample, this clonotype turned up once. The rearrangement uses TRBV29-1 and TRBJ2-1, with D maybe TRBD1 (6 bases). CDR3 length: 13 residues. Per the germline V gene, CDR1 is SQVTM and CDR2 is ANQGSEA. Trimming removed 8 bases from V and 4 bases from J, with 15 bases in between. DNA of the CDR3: TGCAGCCACTCGGGACATTATTACAATGAGCAGTTCTTC. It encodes CSHSGHYYNEQFF.

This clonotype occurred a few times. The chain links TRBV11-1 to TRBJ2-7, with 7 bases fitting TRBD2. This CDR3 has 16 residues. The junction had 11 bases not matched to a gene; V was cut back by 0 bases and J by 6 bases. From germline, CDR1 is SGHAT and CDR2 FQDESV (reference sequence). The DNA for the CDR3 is TGTGCCAGCAGCTTAGCCTATGCGGGAGTTCGCTCCGAGCAGTACTTC. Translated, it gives CASSLAYAGVRSEQYF. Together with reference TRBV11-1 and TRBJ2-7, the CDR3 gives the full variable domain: EAEVAQSPRYKITEKSQAVAFWCDPISGHATLYWYRQILGQGPELLVQFQDESVVDDSQLPKDRFSAERLKGVDSTLKIQPAELGDSAMYLCASSLAYAGVRSEQYFGPGTRLTVT.

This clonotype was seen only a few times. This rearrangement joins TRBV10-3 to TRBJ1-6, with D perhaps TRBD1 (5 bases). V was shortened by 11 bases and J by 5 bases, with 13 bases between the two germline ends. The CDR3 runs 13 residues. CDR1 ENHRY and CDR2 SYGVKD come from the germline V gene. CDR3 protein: CAVTGRDNSPLHF. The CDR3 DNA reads TGTGCCGTCACAGGTCGAGATAATTCACCCCTCCACTTT.

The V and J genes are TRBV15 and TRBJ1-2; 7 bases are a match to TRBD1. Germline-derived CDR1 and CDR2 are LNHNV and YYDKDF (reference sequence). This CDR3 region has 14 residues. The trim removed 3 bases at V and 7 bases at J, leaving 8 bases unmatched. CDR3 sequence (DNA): TGTGCCACCAGCAGGTCGACAGGGTGGGCTGGCTACACCTTC. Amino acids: CATSRSTGWAGYTF.

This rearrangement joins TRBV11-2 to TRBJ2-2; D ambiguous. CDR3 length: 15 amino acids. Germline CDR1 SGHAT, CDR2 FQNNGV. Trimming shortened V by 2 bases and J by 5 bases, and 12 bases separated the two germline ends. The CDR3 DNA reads TGTGCCAGCAGCTTAATAAACCACTATACCGGGGAGCTGTTTTTT. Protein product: CASSLINHYTGELFF.